This TCR beta chain is from a study of T cell responses to AZD1222 COVID-19 vaccine. Study-wide results and caveats: Seropositive status at baseline applied to only a handful of AZD1222 recipients. Regions 160-218 and 743-854 dominated among vaccine-associated CD4 TCRs spanning spike. Clonal diversity was possibly underestimated, and white British individuals and females predominated among donors. Sampling captured repertoires only after the peak T cell response.

TCRdb's copy holds only in-frame clones and misses some; the assay was immunoSEQ multiplex PCR. Of about 110,000 clones in the sample, about nine tenths were seen once. Germline V gene lookup returns CDR1 MNHEY and CDR2 SVGAGI. The CDR3 spans 14 residues. V shed 6 bases and J 5 bases; nucleotides not matched to a gene: 7. This clone was detected only once. Its antigen is unknown. The chain carries TRBV6-5 and TRBJ1-2; 9 bases agree with TRBD1. The receptor's source is an adult who received the AZD1222 COVID-19 vaccine. The starting material was peripheral blood, obtained 28 days after the second AZD1222 dose. CDR3 protein: CASRGQGWWYGYTF. The CDR3 nucleotides are TGTGCCAGCAGGGGACAGGGATGGTGGTATGGCTACACCTTC.